This T cell receptor beta chain is from a study of blood T cell repertoires in COVID-19. For the study at large: T cells, B-cell-depleted T cells, or PBMCs supplied cDNA or gDNA.

Between the trimmed V and J ends, which lost 7 bases and 1 base, there was a span of 10 bases. This CDR3 has 13 residues. CDR1 is SGHAT, CDR2 FQNNGV, per germline. Original processing notes: From reference gene primer amplification, estimates of nucleated cell counts were derived. Assay used: immunoSEQ multiplex PCR; TCRdb lists only in-frame clones, some missing. The D gene and trimming were derived from the DNA, and the V and J assignments and clone size from that table. This table has 180,000 or so clones, 80% to 90% appearing once. The sequence came from a human donor with active or convalescent COVID-19. The donor label of this sample is uncertain. This sequence joins TRBV11-2 and TRBJ2-5, with a possible D match to TRBD1 (5 bases). Source material: peripheral blood. The CDR3 spells CASNRQFQETQYF. CDR3 nucleotides: TGTGCCAGCAACAGACAGTTCCAAGAGACCCAGTACTTC. Complete variable domain (other parts from reference TRBV11-2 and TRBJ2-5): EAGVAQSPRYKIIEKRQSVAFWCNPISGHATLYWYQQILGQGPKLLIQFQNNGVVDDSQLPKDRFSAERLKGVDSTLKIQPAKLEDSAVYLCASNRQFQETQYFGPGTRLLVL.